A single sample is the source of the 26 T cell receptor beta chains below, sequenced in a study of blood T cell repertoires in COVID-19 (dated by TCRdb to 2020 to 2021). The library was built by means of the immunoSEQ multiplex PCR assay. Sourced from immuneACCESS, this table was stored by TCRdb with only in-frame sequences that have V and J called. A share of the clones is absent; for the studies checked, an unresolved V gene accounts for under half, and the remainder has no known explanation. In all, the sample holds hundreds of thousands of clones, and 85% of those were seen once. Together, the top ten hold 13% of the sample. Sequenced material: peripheral blood. The receptors were gathered from a human donor in a cohort sampled during active COVID-19.

V usage is TRBV11-2 and J usage is TRBJ1-2, with unresolved D. The CDR3 consists of 11 residues. Trimming removed 5 bases from V and 6 bases from J, with 7 bases in between. In germline, CDR1 is SGHAT, CDR2 FQNNGV. The CDR3 DNA is TGTGCCAGCAGCCCTCTCGATGGCTACACCTTC. It yields the protein CASSPLDGYTF.

A note on this clone: An end of the junction does not agree with germline; a read error may underlie this. The chain recombines TRBV9 with TRBJ2-4, with 8 bases identical to TRBD2. This CDR3 comprises 16 residues. Germline lookup yields CDR1 SGDLS and CDR2 YYNGEE. The DNA of the CDR3 is TGTGCCAGCAGCGTAAGCGGGAGTGCCCCCAATAACATTCAGTACTTC. It codes for CASSVSGSAPNNIQYF.

The genes are TRBV7-9 and TRBJ2-7; weak D call: TRBD2 (5 bases). Trimming took off 5 bases at V and 6 bases at J, with 14 bases between the two ends. Germline values: CDR1 SEHNR, CDR2 FQNEAQ (reference sequence). The CDR3 sequence is 13 residues long. CDR3 DNA: TGTGCCAGCAGCCTAACTGAGGGATCCGAGCAGTACTTC. Translation: CASSLTEGSEQYF. Full variable domain (rest looked up from reference TRBV7-9 and TRBJ2-7): DTGVSQNPRHKITKRGQNVTFRCDPISEHNRLYWYRQTLGQGPEFLTYFQNEAQLEKSRLLSDRFSAERPKGSFSTLEIQRTEQGDSAMYLCASSLTEGSEQYFGPGTRLTVT.

The rearrangement joins TRBV7-6 to TRBJ2-3, with D possibly being TRBD2 (6 bases). The germline V gene encodes CDR1 SGHVS and CDR2 FNYEAQ. Between the trimmed V and J ends, which lost 10 bases and 0 bases, there was a span of 14 bases. This CDR3 spans 14 amino acids. DNA for the CDR3: TGTGCCACCAAGGAGGGCTATAGCACAGATACGCAGTATTTT. It translates to CATKEGYSTDTQYF. The complete variable domain, with remaining parts taken from reference TRBV7-6 and TRBJ2-3, reads GAGVSQSPRYKVTKRGQDVALRCDPISGHVSLYWYRQALGQGPEFLTYFNYEAQQDKSGLPNDRFSAERPEGSISTLTIQRTEQRDSAMYRCATKEGYSTDTQYFGPGTRLTVL.

The chain couples TRBV3-1 (or the pseudogene TRBV3-2) to TRBJ1-4, with D perhaps matching TRBD1 (6 bases). Germline CDR1 and CDR2: LGHDT and YNNKEL (reference sequence). With 5 bases removed from V and 8 bases from J, the gap between germline ends came to 15 bases. The CDR3 spans 14 residues. CDR3 sequence reads: CASSSFNRVEKLFF. Here the CDR3 DNA reads TGTGCCAGCAGCTCTTTCAACAGGGTCGAAAAACTGTTTTTT.

The chain recombines TRBV19 with TRBJ2-2; 8 bases are a match to TRBD2. Germline assignment: CDR1 LNHDA and CDR2 SQIVND (reference sequence). The CDR3 has 17 amino acids. J gave up 2 bases and V 3 bases, and 8 bases lay outside the gene matches. The CDR3 loop reads CASSIPGGRINTGELFF. In DNA form, the CDR3 reads TGTGCCAGTAGTATCCCCGGCGGGAGGATAAACACCGGGGAGCTGTTTTTT.

The genes are TRBV5-1 and TRBJ2-7, with 13 bases matching TRBD2. CDR1 SGHRS and CDR2 YFSETQ come from the germline V gene. J lost 1 base, V lost 4 bases, and 11 bases had no gene match. The CDR3 spans 18 residues. The CDR3 nucleotides are TGCGCCAGCAGCGAATCGGGACTAGCGGGATCCAATTCCTACGAGCAGTACTTC. This gives the protein CASSESGLAGSNSYEQYF.

The V and J genes are TRBV7-2 and TRBJ2-2; TRBD2 agrees at 7 bases. Germline CDR1 reads SGHTA; CDR2 reads FQGNSA. The CDR3 is 13 amino acids. After removal of 7 bases from V and 5 bases from J, the junction contained 4 bases not matched to a gene. The CDR3 sequence: CASTGLKTGELFF. CDR3 nucleotide sequence: TGTGCCAGCACGGGACTAAAAACCGGGGAGCTGTTTTTT.

The V gene is TRBV7-2, the J gene TRBJ2-7, with 11 nucleotides matching TRBD2. This CDR3 is 18 amino acids long. V shed 3 bases, J shed 0 bases, and the junction held 10 bases outside the gene matches. Germline loops: CDR1 SGHTA, CDR2 FQGNSA. The CDR3 DNA sequence: TGTGCCAGCAGCTTTTCCGGCACTAGCGGGAGCCGCTCCTACGAGCAGTACTTC. Its translation: CASSFSGTSGSRSYEQYF.

The V and J genes are TRBV30 and TRBJ1-4, with D possibly being TRBD1 (5 bases). This CDR3 has 15 residues. V was trimmed by 1 base and J by 5 bases, leaving 14 bases between them. The germline V gene has CDR1 GTSNPN and CDR2 SVGIG (reference sequence). Written as DNA, the CDR3 is TGTGCCTGGAGTGGACTTGGGGCCGGGAATGAAAAACTGTTTTTT. It codes for CAWSGLGAGNEKLFF.

The chain recombines TRBV28 with TRBJ2-3, with 8 bases lining up with TRBD2. Unmatched junction bases numbered 9, after V lost 5 bases and J lost 2 bases. The CDR3 is 16 amino acids. In germline, CDR1 is MDHEN, CDR2 SYDVKM. In nucleotides, the CDR3 is TGTGCCAGCAGTCCGCTAGCGGGTGCCGCCACAGATACGCAGTATTTT. Translated, it gives CASSPLAGAATDTQYF.

The gene calls are TRBV6-6 and TRBJ2-7; 9 bases map to TRBD1. The CDR3 is made up of 14 amino acids. Trimming took 2 bases from V and 7 from J; bases not matched to a gene: 6. Germline CDR1 reads MNHNY; CDR2 reads SVGAGI (reference sequence). Here the CDR3 reads CASSYNRGRGEQYF. In DNA form, the CDR3 reads TGTGCCAGCAGTTACAACAGGGGGCGTGGAGAGCAGTACTTC.

The chain combines TRBV19 with TRBJ2-2; D uncertain. CDR3 size: 14 residues. Germline loops: CDR1 LNHDA, CDR2 SQIVND (reference sequence). The V end lost 8 bases, the J end lost 0 bases, and 10 bases lay between the germline ends. In DNA, the CDR3 is TGTGCCAGTGCAACGAGAACGAACACCGGGGAGCTGTTTTTT. Its translation is CASATRTNTGELFF.

The chain recombines TRBV5-1 with TRBJ2-2; a possible D gene is TRBD2 (5 bases). The CDR3 loop spans 15 amino acids. CDR1 and CDR2 (germline): SGHRS, YFSETQ. Trimming took 0 bases from V and 4 from J, leaving 10 bases between them. The CDR3 region has the DNA TGCGCCAGCAGCTTGGCCGGGATAGCCACCGGGGAGCTGTTTTTT. Its translation is CASSLAGIATGELFF.

The chain uses TRBV5-6 and TRBJ2-3, with 8 bases aligning to TRBD1. The CDR3 length is 16 residues. Trimming removed 0 bases from V and 2 bases from J; junction bases left unmatched: 5. Germline V lookup: CDR1 SGHDT, CDR2 YYEEEE. Written as DNA, the CDR3 is TGTGCCAGCAGCTTGGGGGACAGGTCCTACACAGATACGCAGTATTTT. Its protein is CASSLGDRSYTDTQYF.

With regard to this clone: Other nucleotide sequences from this sample produce the same CDR3. The chain joins TRBV5-1 to TRBJ2-1, with TRBD2 matching 8 bases. The CDR3 runs to 16 residues. Germline trimming cut 2 bases from V and 0 bases from J; bases unmatched to any gene: 4. The germline gives CDR1 SGHRS, CDR2 YFSETQ. The CDR3 sequence: CASSLGGGSSYNEQFF. The CDR3 bases are TGCGCCAGCAGCTTAGGCGGGGGGAGCTCCTACAATGAGCAGTTCTTC.

V gene TRBV12-3 or TRBV12-4 combines with J gene TRBJ2-7, with D unresolved. Trimming stripped 4 bases from V and 7 bases from J, with 8 bases between. The CDR3 is 11 amino acids. In nucleotides, the CDR3 is TGTGCCAGCAGTTCCGGTTGGGAGCAGTACTTC. Its translation is CASSSGWEQYF.

V usage is TRBV9 and J usage is TRBJ1-4; 7 nucleotides agree with TRBD1. CDR1 SGDLS and CDR2 YYNGEE come from the germline V gene. The CDR3 spans 14 residues. Losses at the gene ends were 5 bases for V and 4 bases for J; bases not matched to a gene: 5. The CDR3 DNA reads TGTGCCAGCAGGAGACAGGGTGGTAATGAAAAACTGTTTTTT. Translating gives CASRRQGGNEKLFF.

The V and J genes are TRBV6-5 and TRBJ1-1; 10 bases agree with TRBD1. Germline V lookup: CDR1 MNHEY, CDR2 SVGAGI. This CDR3 contains 14 residues. J gave up 7 bases and V 5 bases, and 7 bases lay outside the gene matches. CDR3 sequence (DNA): TGTGCCAGCAGTCCACCGACAGGGGGCGGTGAAGCTTTCTTT. Translated, it gives CASSPPTGGGEAFF.

The V gene is TRBV28, the J gene TRBJ2-2; D possibly corresponds to TRBD1 (6 bases). From germline, CDR1 is MDHEN and CDR2 SYDVKM. The CDR3 has 13 amino acids. With 6 bases removed from V and 5 bases from J, the gap between germline ends came to 10 bases. The CDR3 DNA sequence: TGTGCCAGCAGACAGGGTCGGACCGGGGAGCTGTTTTTT. Translation: CASRQGRTGELFF.

The J gene is TRBJ1-6, the V gene TRBV5-8; possible D gene TRBD1, 5 bases. V gave up 3 bases and J gave up 8 bases, with 21 bases separating them. The germline V gene encodes CDR1 SGHTS and CDR2 YDEGEE. CDR3 size: 17 residues. The CDR3 protein is CASSSILGGADYSPLHF. The CDR3 DNA follows: TGTGCCAGCAGCTCTATCCTCGGGGGTGCGGATTATTCACCCCTCCACTTT.

V and J are TRBV9 and TRBJ2-2, with TRBD2 matching 8 bases. The CDR3 loop spans 14 amino acids. J lost 5 bases, V lost 2 bases, and 2 bases had no gene match. Germline V gene lookup returns CDR1 SGDLS and CDR2 YYNGEE. The CDR3 DNA follows: TGTGCCAGCAGCGTTGCTAGCGGGACCGGGGAGCTGTTTTTT. Encoded protein: CASSVASGTGELFF.

The rearrangement joins TRBV27 to TRBJ1-1; no clear D gene. V was trimmed by 3 bases and J by 7 bases, leaving 9 bases between them. There are 12 residues in the CDR3. Germline V lookup: CDR1 MNHEY, CDR2 SMNVEV (reference sequence). DNA of the CDR3: TGTGCCAGCAGTTTCCCGACGGGTGAAGCTTTCTTT. It encodes CASSFPTGEAFF.

J is TRBJ2-1 and V is TRBV29-1; 7 nucleotides align to TRBD2. Germline loops: CDR1 SQVTM, CDR2 ANQGSEA. This CDR3 has 17 amino acids. The ends lost 0 bases at V and 2 bases at J; junction bases unmatched: 10. The DNA of the CDR3 is TGCAGCGTTGAAGAGGGAGGTCTGAGCGGGGCCTACAATGAGCAGTTCTTC. It specifies CSVEEGGLSGAYNEQFF.

This chain connects TRBV24-1 to TRBJ2-3, with a possible D match to TRBD1 (6 bases). Germline-derived CDR1 and CDR2 are KGHDR and SFDVKD. V was shortened by 4 bases and J by 1 base, with 11 bases between the two germline ends. This CDR3 has 15 residues. This chain's CDR3 is CATSESGVGTDTQYF. Written as DNA, the CDR3 is TGTGCCACCAGTGAATCAGGGGTGGGCACAGATACGCAGTATTTT.

With regard to this clone: Other DNA sequences in this specimen translate into the identical CDR3. The CDR3 loop reads CASSRGQGPTDTQYF. The CDR3, as DNA: TGTGCCAGCTCACGTGGACAGGGGCCCACAGATACGCAGTATTTT. V and J are TRBV18 and TRBJ2-3; TRBD1 agrees at 9 bases. This CDR3 has 15 amino acids. Unmatched junction bases numbered 4, after V lost 4 bases and J lost 2 bases. Germline assignment: CDR1 KGHSH and CDR2 LQKENI.